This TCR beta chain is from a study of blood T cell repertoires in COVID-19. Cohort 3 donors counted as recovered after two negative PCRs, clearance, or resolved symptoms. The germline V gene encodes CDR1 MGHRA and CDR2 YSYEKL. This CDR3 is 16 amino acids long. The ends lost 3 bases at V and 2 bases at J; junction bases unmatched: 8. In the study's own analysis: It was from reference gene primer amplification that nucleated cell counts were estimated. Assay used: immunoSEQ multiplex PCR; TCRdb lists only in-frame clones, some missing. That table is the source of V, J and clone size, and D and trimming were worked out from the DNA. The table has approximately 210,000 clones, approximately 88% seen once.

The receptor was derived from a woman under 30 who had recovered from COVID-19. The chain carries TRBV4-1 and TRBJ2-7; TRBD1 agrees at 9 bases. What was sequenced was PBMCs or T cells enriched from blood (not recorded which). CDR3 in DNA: TGCGCCAGCAGCCACATCCCGGGACAGGGAACCTACGAGCAGTACTTC. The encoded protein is CASSHIPGQGTYEQYF.